This T cell receptor beta chain comes out of a study of cytomegalovirus exposure and HLA in healthy donors. Study at large: Earlier findings included 117 million unique TCR beta sequences obtained from 150 million to 200 million T cells. Study-wide points: The study had only CMV serostatus as immune exposure information. One variant, a missense change in DCLRE1C, was linked in a later analysis to TCR beta V- and J-gene trimming. HLA-A and HLA-B allele assignments for most subjects were reportedly predicted accurately using TCR beta sequences.

Use of 60 Vbeta and 13 Jbeta primers characterized the PCR. Method: immunoSEQ multiplex PCR; TCRdb's copy keeps in-frame clones and lacks some. Of approximately 150,000 clones in the sample, 80% were seen once. Losses at the gene ends were 6 bases for V and 3 bases for J; bases not matched to a gene: 6. Germline V lookup: CDR1 MRHNA, CDR2 SNTAGT. This CDR3 contains 16 residues. On this clone itself: Its specificity is not known.

Sequencing was done on a sample of PBMCs. The chain recombines TRBV6-4 with TRBJ2-1, with 12 bases aligning to TRBD2. This clonotype originated in a man aged 18 to 29 in good health and CMV-seropositive. CDR3 DNA sequence: TGTGCCAGCAGCCCACTAGCGGGAGGAAACTACAATGAGCAGTTCTTC. This gives the protein CASSPLAGGNYNEQFF.